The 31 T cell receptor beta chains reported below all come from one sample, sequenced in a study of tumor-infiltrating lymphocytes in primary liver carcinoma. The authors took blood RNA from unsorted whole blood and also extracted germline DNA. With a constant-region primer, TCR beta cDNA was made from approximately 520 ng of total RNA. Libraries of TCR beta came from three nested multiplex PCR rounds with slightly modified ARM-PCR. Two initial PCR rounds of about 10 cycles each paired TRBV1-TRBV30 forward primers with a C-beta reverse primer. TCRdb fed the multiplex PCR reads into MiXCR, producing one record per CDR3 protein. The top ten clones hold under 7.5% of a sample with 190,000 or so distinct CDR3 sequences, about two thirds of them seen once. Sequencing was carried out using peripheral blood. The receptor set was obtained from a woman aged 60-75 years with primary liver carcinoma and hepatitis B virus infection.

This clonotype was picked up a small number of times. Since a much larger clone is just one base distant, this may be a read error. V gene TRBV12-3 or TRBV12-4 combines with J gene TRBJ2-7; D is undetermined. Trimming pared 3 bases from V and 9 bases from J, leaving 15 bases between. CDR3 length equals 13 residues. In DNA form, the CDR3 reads TGTGCCAGCAGTTTCAGCTCAGTACGCGGGCAGTACTTC. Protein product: CASSFSSVRGQYF.

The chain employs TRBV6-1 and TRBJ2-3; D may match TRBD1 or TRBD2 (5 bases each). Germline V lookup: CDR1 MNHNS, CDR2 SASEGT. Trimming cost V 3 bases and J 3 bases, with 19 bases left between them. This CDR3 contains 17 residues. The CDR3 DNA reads TGTGCCAGCAGTGATGCGGTGGGGCGGGCGAGTACAGATACGCAGTATTTT. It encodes CASSDAVGRASTDTQYF.

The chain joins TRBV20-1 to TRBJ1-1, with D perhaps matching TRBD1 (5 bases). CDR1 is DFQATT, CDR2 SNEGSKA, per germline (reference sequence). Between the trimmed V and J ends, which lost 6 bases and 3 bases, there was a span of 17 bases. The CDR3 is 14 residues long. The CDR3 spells CSARRMGRDTEAFF. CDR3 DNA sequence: TGCAGTGCCAGACGAATGGGACGGGACACTGAAGCTTTCTTT.

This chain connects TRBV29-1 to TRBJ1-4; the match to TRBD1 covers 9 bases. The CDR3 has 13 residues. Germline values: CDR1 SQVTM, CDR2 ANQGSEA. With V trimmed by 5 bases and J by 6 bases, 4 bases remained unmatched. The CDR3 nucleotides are TGCAGCGTTTGTACAGGGGGCGATGAAAAACTGTTTTTT. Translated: CSVCTGGDEKLFF.

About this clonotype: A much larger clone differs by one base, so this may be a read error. The CDR3 coding sequence is TGTGTCAGCGAGGGGCAGGGGGTGAACACTGAAGCTTTCTTT. Translation gives CVSEGQGVNTEAFF. This chain uses TRBV6-1 with TRBJ1-1; 7 bases agree with TRBD1. Per the germline V gene, CDR1 is MNHNS and CDR2 is SASEGT. The length of the CDR3 is 14 residues.

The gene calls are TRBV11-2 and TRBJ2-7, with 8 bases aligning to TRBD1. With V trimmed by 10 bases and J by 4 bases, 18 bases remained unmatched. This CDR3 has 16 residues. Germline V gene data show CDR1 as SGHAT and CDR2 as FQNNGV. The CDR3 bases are TGTGCCAACAGGCGTGCTGGGGGCAGGGGGCGATACGAGCAGTACTTC. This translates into CANRRAGGRGRYEQYF.

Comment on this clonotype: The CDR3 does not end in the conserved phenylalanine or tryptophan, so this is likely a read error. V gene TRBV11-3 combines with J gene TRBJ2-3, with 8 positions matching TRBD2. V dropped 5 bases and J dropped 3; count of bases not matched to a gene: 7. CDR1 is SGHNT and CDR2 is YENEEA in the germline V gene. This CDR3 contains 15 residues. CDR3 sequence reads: CASSPLAGGTDTQYL. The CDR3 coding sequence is TGTGCCAGCAGCCCACTGGCGGGAGGAACAGATACGCAGTATTTA.

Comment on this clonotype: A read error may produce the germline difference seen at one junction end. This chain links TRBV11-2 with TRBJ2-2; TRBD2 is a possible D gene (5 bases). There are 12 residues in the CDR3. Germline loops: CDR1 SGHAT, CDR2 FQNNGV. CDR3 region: CASRFAAGELFF. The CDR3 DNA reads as TGTGCCAGCAGGTTCGCCGCCGGGGAGCTGTTTTTC.

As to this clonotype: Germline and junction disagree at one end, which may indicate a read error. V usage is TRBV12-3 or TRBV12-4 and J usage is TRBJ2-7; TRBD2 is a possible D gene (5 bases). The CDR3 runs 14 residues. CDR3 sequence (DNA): TGTACCAGCACCAGCGGCACCGGCTCCTACGAGCAGTACTTC. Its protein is CTSTSGTGSYEQYF.

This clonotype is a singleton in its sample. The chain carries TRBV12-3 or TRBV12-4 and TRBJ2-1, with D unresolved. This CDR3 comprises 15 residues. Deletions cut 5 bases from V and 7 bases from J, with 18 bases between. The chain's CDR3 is CASSPWVASLNEQFF. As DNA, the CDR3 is TGTGCCAGCAGTCCATGGGTGGCCTCCTTGAATGAGCAGTTCTTC.

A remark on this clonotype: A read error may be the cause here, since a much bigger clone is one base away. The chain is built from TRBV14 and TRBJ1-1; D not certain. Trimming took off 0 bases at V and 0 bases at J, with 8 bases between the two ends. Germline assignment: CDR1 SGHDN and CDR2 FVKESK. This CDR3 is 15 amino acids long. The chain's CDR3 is CASSQERALNTEAFF. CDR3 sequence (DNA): TGTGCCAGCAGCCAAGAGAGGGCCTTGAACACTGAAGCTTTCTTT. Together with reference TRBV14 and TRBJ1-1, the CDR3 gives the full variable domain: EAGVTQFPSHSVIEKGQTVTLRCDPISGHDNLYWYRRVMGKEIKFLLHFVKESKQDESGMPNNRFLAERTGGTYSTLKVQPAELEDSGVYFCASSQERALNTEAFFGQGTRLTVV.

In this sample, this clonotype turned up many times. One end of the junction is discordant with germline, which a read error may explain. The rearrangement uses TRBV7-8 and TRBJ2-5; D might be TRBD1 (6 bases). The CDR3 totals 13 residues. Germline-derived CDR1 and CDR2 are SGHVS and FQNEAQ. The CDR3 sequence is CASSLQGQATQYF. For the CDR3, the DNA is TGTGCCAGCAGCTTACAGGGGCAAGCGACCCAGTACTTC.

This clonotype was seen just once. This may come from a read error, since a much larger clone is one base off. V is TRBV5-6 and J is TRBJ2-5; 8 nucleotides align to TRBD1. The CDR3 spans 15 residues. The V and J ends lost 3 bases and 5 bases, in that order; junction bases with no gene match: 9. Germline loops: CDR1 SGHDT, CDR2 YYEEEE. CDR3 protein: CASSSEGTGHETQYF. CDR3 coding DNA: TGTGCCAGCAGCTCCGAGGGGACAGGACATGAGACCCAGTACTTC.

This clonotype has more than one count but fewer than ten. This chain's CDR3 is CASSSPVSGPSYEQYF. The CDR3 DNA follows: TGCGCCAGCAGCTCCCCAGTCAGCGGGCCTTCCTACGAGCAGTACTTC. The V call is TRBV4-1, the J call TRBJ2-7, with a weak D call TRBD2 (6 bases). Germline values: CDR1 MGHRA, CDR2 YSYEKL. The CDR3 has 16 amino acids. The germline V and J ends were trimmed by 5 bases and 1 base, with 18 bases remaining between them.

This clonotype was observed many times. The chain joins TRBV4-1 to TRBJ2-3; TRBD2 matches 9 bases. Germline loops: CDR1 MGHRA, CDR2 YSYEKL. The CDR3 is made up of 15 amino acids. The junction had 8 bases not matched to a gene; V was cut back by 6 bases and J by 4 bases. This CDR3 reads CASSRIAGASDTQYF. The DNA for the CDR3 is TGCGCCAGCAGTCGGATAGCGGGAGCGTCAGATACGCAGTATTTT.

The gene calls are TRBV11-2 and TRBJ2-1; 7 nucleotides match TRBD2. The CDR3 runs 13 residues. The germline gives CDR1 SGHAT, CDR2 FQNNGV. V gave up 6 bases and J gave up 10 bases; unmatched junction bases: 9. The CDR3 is CASSRTSGAEQFF. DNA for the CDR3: TGTGCCAGCAGTCGGACCAGCGGGGCAGAGCAGTTCTTC.

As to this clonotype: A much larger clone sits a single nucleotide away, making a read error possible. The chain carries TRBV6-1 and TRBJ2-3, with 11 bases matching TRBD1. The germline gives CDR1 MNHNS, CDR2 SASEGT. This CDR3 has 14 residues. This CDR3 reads CTSKDRGLTDTQYF. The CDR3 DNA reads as TGTACCAGCAAGGACAGGGGGCTCACAGATACGCAGTATTTT.

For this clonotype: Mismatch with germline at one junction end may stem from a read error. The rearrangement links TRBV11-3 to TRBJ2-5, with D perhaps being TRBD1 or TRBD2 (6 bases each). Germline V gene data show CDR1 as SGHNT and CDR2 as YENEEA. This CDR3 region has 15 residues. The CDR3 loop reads CASRDRGTRGKTQYF. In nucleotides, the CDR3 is TGTGCCAGCAGGGACCGCGGGACAAGGGGGAAGACCCAATACTTC. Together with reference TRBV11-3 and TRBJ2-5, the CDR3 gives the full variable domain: EAGVVQSPRYKIIEKKQPVAFWCNPISGHNTLYWYLQNLGQGPELLIRYENEEAVDDSQLPKDRFSAERLKGVDSTLKIQPAELGDSAVYLCASRDRGTRGKTQYFGPGTRLLVL.

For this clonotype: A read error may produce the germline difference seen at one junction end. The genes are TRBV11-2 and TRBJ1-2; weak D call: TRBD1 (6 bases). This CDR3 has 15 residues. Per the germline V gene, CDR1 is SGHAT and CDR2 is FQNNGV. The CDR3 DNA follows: TGTGCCAGCAGCTTAGATGGACAGAGGAACTATGACTACACCTTT. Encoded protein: CASSLDGQRNYDYTF.

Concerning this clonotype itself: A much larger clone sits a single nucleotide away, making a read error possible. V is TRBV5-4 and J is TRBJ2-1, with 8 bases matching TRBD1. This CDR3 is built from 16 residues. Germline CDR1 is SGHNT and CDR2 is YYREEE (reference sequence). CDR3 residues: CTSSLVGRGRYNEQFF. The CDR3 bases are TGTACCAGCAGCTTGGTGGGCAGGGGGCGGTACAATGAGCAGTTCTTC.

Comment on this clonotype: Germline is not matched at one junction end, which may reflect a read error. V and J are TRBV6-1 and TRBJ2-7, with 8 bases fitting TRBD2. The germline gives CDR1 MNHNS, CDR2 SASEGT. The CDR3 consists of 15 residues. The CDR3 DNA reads TGTGCCAGCAGTGGGGCGAGCGGGAGCTCCTACAAGCAGTACTTT. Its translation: CASSGASGSSYKQYF.

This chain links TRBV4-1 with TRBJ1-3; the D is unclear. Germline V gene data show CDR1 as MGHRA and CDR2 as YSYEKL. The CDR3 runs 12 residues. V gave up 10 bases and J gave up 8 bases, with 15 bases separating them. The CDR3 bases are TGCGCCAACACCCAAGTTGCGGACACCATATATTTT. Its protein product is CANTQVADTIYF.

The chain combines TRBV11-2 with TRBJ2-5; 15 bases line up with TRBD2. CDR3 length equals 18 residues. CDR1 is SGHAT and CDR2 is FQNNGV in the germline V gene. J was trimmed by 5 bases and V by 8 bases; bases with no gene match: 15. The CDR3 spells CASCIGLAGGPRRETQYF. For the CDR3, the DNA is TGTGCCAGCTGCATCGGACTAGCGGGAGGGCCTCGGCGGGAGACCCAGTACTTC.

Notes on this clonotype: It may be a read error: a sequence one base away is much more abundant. The CDR3 sequence: CASSLTGANQPQYF. DNA for the CDR3: TGTGCCAGCAGTTTGACAGGGGCCAATCAGCCCCAGTATTTT. J is TRBJ1-5 and V is TRBV28, with 8 bases identical to TRBD1. The better agreement between TRBJ2-3 and the DNA end casts doubt on the J call. Per the germline V gene, CDR1 is MDHEN and CDR2 is SYDVKM. This CDR3 has 14 amino acids.

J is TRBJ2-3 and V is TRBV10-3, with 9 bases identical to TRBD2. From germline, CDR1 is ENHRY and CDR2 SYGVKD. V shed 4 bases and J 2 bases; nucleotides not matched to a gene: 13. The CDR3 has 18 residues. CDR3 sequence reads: CAISAKVTSGTNTDTQYF. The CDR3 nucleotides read TGTGCCATCAGTGCCAAGGTGACTAGCGGAACCAACACAGATACGCAGTATTTT.

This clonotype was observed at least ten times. The CDR3 protein is CASSLKGGNVNNEQFF. The CDR3 DNA sequence: TGTGCCAGCAGTTTAAAGGGGGGTAATGTAAACAATGAGCAGTTCTTC. This rearrangement joins TRBV12-3 or TRBV12-4 to TRBJ2-1; perhaps D is TRBD1 or TRBD2 (6 bases each). This CDR3 spans 16 amino acids. Between the trimmed V and J ends, which lost 2 bases and 5 bases, there was a span of 16 bases.

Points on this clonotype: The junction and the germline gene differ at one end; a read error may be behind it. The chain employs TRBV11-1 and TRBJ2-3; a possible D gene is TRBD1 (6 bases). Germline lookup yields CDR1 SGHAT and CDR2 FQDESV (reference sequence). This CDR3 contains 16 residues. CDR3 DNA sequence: TGTGCCAGCAGCTGGGGGCCGGGCCCCGGAGTAGATACGCAGTACTTT. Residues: CASSWGPGPGVDTQYF. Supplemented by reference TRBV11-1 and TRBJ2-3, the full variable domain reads EAEVAQSPRYKITEKSQAVAFWCDPISGHATLYWYRQILGQGPELLVQFQDESVVDDSQLPKDRFSAERLKGVDSTLKIQPAELGDSAMYLCASSWGPGPGVDTQYFGPGTRLTVL.

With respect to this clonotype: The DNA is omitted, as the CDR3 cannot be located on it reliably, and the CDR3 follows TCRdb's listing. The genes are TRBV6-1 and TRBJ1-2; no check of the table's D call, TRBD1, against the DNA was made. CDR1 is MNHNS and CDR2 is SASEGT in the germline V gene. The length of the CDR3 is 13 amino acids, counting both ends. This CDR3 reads CANSGPGYYCYTF.

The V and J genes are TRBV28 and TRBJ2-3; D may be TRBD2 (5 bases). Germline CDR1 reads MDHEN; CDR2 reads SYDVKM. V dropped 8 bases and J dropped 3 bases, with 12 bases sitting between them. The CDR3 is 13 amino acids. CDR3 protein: CASGLDGTDTQYF. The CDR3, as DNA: TGTGCCAGCGGACTTGACGGGACAGATACGCAGTATTTT.

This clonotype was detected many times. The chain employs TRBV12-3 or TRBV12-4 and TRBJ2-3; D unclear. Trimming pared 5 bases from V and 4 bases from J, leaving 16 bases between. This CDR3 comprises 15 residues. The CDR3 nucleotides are TGTGCCAGCAGTCACTCGCTCCTGATTGCAGATACGCAGTATTTT. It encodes CASSHSLLIADTQYF.

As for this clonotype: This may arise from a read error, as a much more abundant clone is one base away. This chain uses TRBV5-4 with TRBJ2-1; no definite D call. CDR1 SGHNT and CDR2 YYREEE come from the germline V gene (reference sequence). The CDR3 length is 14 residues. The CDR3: CASSSSSSHNEQFF. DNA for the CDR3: TGTGCCAGCAGCTCAAGCAGCTCCCACAATGAGCAGTTCTTC.